The rows below give T cell receptor beta chains drawn from one sample of a study of human T cells and chemical hapten exposure. TCRdb recomputed calls from the RACE reads with MiXCR, one row per CDR3 protein. The table records over 300,000 distinct CDR3 sequences, more than 4.5% of them present only once. This sample comprised whole blood, obtained in connection with sensitization to the hapten diphenylcyclopropenone (DPC). The receptors were sampled from a woman in her forties or fifties with alopecia areata. Some clones in this sample may be carry-over from other donors' samples. The CDR3 runs from the conserved cysteine through the conserved F or W. D genes are given only for firm matches. The size field is filled for only some rows; it gives once, few, many or a size class.

j_gene: TRBJ1-1; abundance: .; d_gene: TRBD1; v_gene: TRBV7-2; CDR3nt: TGTGCCAGCAGCGCCCAGACAGGGGGCCTCACTGAAGCTTTCTTT; CDR3aa: CASSAQTGGLTEAFF
j_gene: TRBJ2-5; abundance: few; d_gene: .; v_gene: TRBV12-3/TRBV12-4; CDR3nt: TGTGCCAGCGGGCGGGATACGGGGATTCAAGAGACCCAGTACTTC; CDR3aa: CASGRDTGIQETQYF
j_gene: TRBJ2-3; abundance: .; d_gene: TRBD2; v_gene: TRBV7-9; CDR3nt: TGTGCCAGCAGCTCGGGACTAGCGGGGTCAGATACGCAGTATTTT; CDR3aa: CASSSGLAGSDTQYF
j_gene: TRBJ2-7; abundance: few; d_gene: TRBD2; v_gene: TRBV7-9; CDR3nt: TGTGCCAGCACCCCCGACGGCGGGAGTCCCCGGGAGCAGTACTTC; CDR3aa: CASTPDGGSPREQYF
j_gene: TRBJ1-5; abundance: .; d_gene: .; v_gene: TRBV3-1; CDR3nt: TGTGCCAGCAGCCAGGGAGCCCTTAGCAATCAGCCCCAGCATTTT; CDR3aa: CASSQGALSNQPQHF
j_gene: TRBJ1-1; abundance: few; d_gene: .; v_gene: TRBV9; CDR3nt: TGTGCCACCGCGCGGGGGGACAACACTGAAGCTTTCTTT; CDR3aa: CATARGDNTEAFF
j_gene: TRBJ2-7; abundance: many; d_gene: .; v_gene: TRBV28; CDR3nt: TGTGCCAGCACATCTGGCGGGACCGGCTACGAGCAGTACTTC; CDR3aa: CASTSGGTGYEQYF
j_gene: TRBJ1-5; abundance: .; d_gene: .; v_gene: TRBV12-3/TRBV12-4; CDR3nt: TGTGCCAGCAGCATGGCGGGAGTCCGGCCCCAGCATTTT; CDR3aa: CASSMAGVRPQHF
j_gene: TRBJ2-1; abundance: few; d_gene: .; v_gene: TRBV7-6; CDR3nt: TGTGCCAGCAGCAAATATCGAGCGGGCGATTCCTACAATGAGCAGTTCTTC; CDR3aa: CASSKYRAGDSYNEQFF
j_gene: TRBJ2-7; abundance: once; d_gene: .; v_gene: TRBV27; CDR3nt: TGTGCCAGCAGAACCTTGGACAAATCGGACGAGCAGTACTTC; CDR3aa: CASRTLDKSDEQYF
j_gene: TRBJ2-7; abundance: few; d_gene: TRBD2; v_gene: TRBV5-5; CDR3nt: TGTGCCAGCACCTTGGGGATAGCGGGAGGACTGTACGAGCAGTACTTC; CDR3aa: CASTLGIAGGLYEQYF
j_gene: TRBJ1-1; abundance: many; d_gene: TRBD1; v_gene: TRBV11-2; CDR3nt: TGTGCCAGCAGTCCACAGGGGGGGAACACTGAAGCTTTCTTT; CDR3aa: CASSPQGGNTEAFF
j_gene: TRBJ2-1; abundance: many; d_gene: .; v_gene: TRBV9; CDR3nt: TGTGCCAGCGCCATTTACAATGAGCAGTTCTTC; CDR3aa: CASAIYNEQFF
j_gene: TRBJ2-4; abundance: .; d_gene: .; v_gene: TRBV12-3/TRBV12-4; CDR3nt: TGTGCCAGCAGTTTAGTCGCGGTCTTAGCCAAAAACATTCAGTACTTC; CDR3aa: CASSLVAVLAKNIQYF
j_gene: TRBJ2-5; abundance: .; d_gene: .; v_gene: TRBV3-1; CDR3nt: TGTGCCAGCAGCCAGTACACGGGACAAGAGACCCAGTACTTC; CDR3aa: CASSQYTGQETQYF
j_gene: TRBJ2-7; abundance: .; d_gene: TRBD1; v_gene: TRBV5-6; CDR3nt: TGTGCCAGCAGCCCTTTGGCCCGGACAGGGCTGGCCTACGAGCAGTACTTC; CDR3aa: CASSPLARTGLAYEQYF
j_gene: TRBJ2-2; abundance: many; d_gene: TRBD1; v_gene: TRBV12-3/TRBV12-4; CDR3nt: TGTGCCAGCAGCCCCAGACAGGGAAGGCGGGCCGGGGAGCTGTTTTTT; CDR3aa: CASSPRQGRRAGELFF
j_gene: TRBJ1-5; abundance: .; d_gene: .; v_gene: TRBV6-2/TRBV6-3; CDR3nt: TGTGCCAGCAGTTACTCCACCTCCGGGTCCTATAATCAGCCCCAGCATTTT; CDR3aa: CASSYSTSGSYNQPQHF
j_gene: TRBJ2-1; abundance: many; d_gene: TRBD2; v_gene: TRBV12-3/TRBV12-4; CDR3nt: TGTGCCAGCAGTTTATTCCGAGCGGGATCGGAGAATGAGCAGTTCTTC; CDR3aa: CASSLFRAGSENEQFF
j_gene: TRBJ1-1; abundance: .; d_gene: .; v_gene: TRBV11-3; CDR3nt: TGTGCCAGCAGCTTACAGGGAAAGAACACTGAAGCTTTCTTT; CDR3aa: CASSLQGKNTEAFF
j_gene: TRBJ2-1; abundance: few; d_gene: .; v_gene: TRBV5-4; CDR3nt: TGTGCCAGCAGCTTTGTACAGGGATCCTACAATGAGCAGTTCTTC; CDR3aa: CASSFVQGSYNEQFF
j_gene: TRBJ1-5; abundance: many; d_gene: .; v_gene: TRBV28; CDR3nt: TGTGCCAGCCGATTTGGGAGCAATCAGCCCCAGCATTTT; CDR3aa: CASRFGSNQPQHF
j_gene: TRBJ1-5; abundance: few; d_gene: TRBD1; v_gene: TRBV2; CDR3nt: TGTGCCAGCAGTGATAGGACAGGGGGAAAACAGCCCCAGCATTTT; CDR3aa: CASSDRTGGKQPQHF
j_gene: TRBJ2-1; abundance: few; d_gene: .; v_gene: TRBV2; CDR3nt: TGTGCCAGCAGTGAACTATGGGAGCAGTTCTTC; CDR3aa: CASSELWEQFF
j_gene: TRBJ1-5; abundance: few; d_gene: .; v_gene: TRBV3-1; CDR3nt: TGTGCCAGCAGCAGAGATCACCGTCAGCCCCAGCATTTT; CDR3aa: CASSRDHRQPQHF
j_gene: TRBJ1-3; abundance: few; d_gene: .; v_gene: TRBV4-3; CDR3nt: TGCGCCAGCAGCCAAGGATCGGGTGCTGGAAACACCATATATTTT; CDR3aa: CASSQGSGAGNTIYF
j_gene: TRBJ2-6; abundance: many; d_gene: .; v_gene: TRBV13; CDR3nt: TGTGCCAGCAGCTTAGGAAGCTATGGGGCCAACGTCCTGACTTTC; CDR3aa: CASSLGSYGANVLTF
j_gene: TRBJ2-1; abundance: many; d_gene: .; v_gene: TRBV11-2; CDR3nt: TGTGCCAGCACCCTAGTTTCTGGGGCCAATGAGCAGTTCTTC; CDR3aa: CASTLVSGANEQFF
j_gene: TRBJ2-5; abundance: many; d_gene: TRBD1; v_gene: TRBV6-2/TRBV6-3; CDR3nt: TGTGCCAGCAGGGGGACAGGGGAGGAGACCCAGTACTTC; CDR3aa: CASRGTGEETQYF
j_gene: TRBJ2-1; abundance: many; d_gene: .; v_gene: TRBV29-1; CDR3nt: TGCAGCGTCACCCAGAACAATGAGCAGTTCTTC; CDR3aa: CSVTQNNEQFF
j_gene: TRBJ2-2; abundance: .; d_gene: TRBD1; v_gene: TRBV6-2/TRBV6-3; CDR3nt: TGTGCCAGCAGAGGGACAGCCACCCGGTGGCTGTTTTTT; CDR3aa: CASRGTATRWLFF
j_gene: TRBJ2-5; abundance: many; d_gene: TRBD2; v_gene: TRBV9; CDR3nt: TGTGCCAGCAGCGTAGGCGGGGGCCAAGAGACCCAGTACTTC; CDR3aa: CASSVGGGQETQYF
j_gene: TRBJ2-1; abundance: few; d_gene: TRBD2; v_gene: TRBV5-1; CDR3nt: TGCGCCAGCAGCCCCGGGACTAGCGGGACCGGAGGCGATGAGCAGTTCTTC; CDR3aa: CASSPGTSGTGGDEQFF
j_gene: TRBJ2-3; abundance: few; d_gene: TRBD2; v_gene: TRBV7-2; CDR3nt: TGTGCCAGCAGCTTCGCCGGGACTAGCGGTTATACAAGCACAGATACGCAGTATTTT; CDR3aa: CASSFAGTSGYTSTDTQYF
j_gene: TRBJ2-6; abundance: few; d_gene: TRBD1; v_gene: TRBV3-1; CDR3nt: TGTGCCAGCAGCCAAGGCGAGCTGGACAGGCCCTTCTCTGGGGCCAACGTCCTGACTTTC; CDR3aa: CASSQGELDRPFSGANVLTF
j_gene: TRBJ2-7; abundance: many; d_gene: .; v_gene: TRBV9; CDR3nt: TGTGCCAGCAGCGCCTGGGACTTCGGGGAGCAGTACTTC; CDR3aa: CASSAWDFGEQYF
j_gene: TRBJ2-3; abundance: .; d_gene: TRBD2; v_gene: TRBV7-2; CDR3nt: TGTGCCAGCAGCCCCCCGTGGGTCGCGGGACTAAGCACAGATACGCAGTATTTT; CDR3aa: CASSPPWVAGLSTDTQYF
j_gene: TRBJ1-2; abundance: few; d_gene: TRBD1; v_gene: TRBV5-1; CDR3nt: TGCGCCAGCAGCTCGTCGGGACAGGGGGACTATGGCTACACCTTC; CDR3aa: CASSSSGQGDYGYTF
j_gene: TRBJ2-2; abundance: many; d_gene: .; v_gene: TRBV6-2/TRBV6-3; CDR3nt: TGTGCCCTAACGGCGAACACCGGGGAGCTGTTTTTT; CDR3aa: CALTANTGELFF
j_gene: TRBJ1-5; abundance: few; d_gene: .; v_gene: TRBV12-3/TRBV12-4; CDR3nt: TGTGCCAGCAGTTTTGGAGGGGAACAGCCCCAGCATTTT; CDR3aa: CASSFGGEQPQHF
j_gene: TRBJ2-3; abundance: many; d_gene: TRBD1; v_gene: TRBV10-3; CDR3nt: TGTGCCATCAGTGAGTCGACAGGGAACCCAGATACGCAGTATTTT; CDR3aa: CAISESTGNPDTQYF
j_gene: TRBJ2-3; abundance: few; d_gene: TRBD2; v_gene: TRBV5-1; CDR3nt: TGCGCCAGCAGTACTAGCGGCGTCACAGATACGCAGTATTTT; CDR3aa: CASSTSGVTDTQYF
j_gene: TRBJ2-1; abundance: many; d_gene: TRBD2; v_gene: TRBV3-1; CDR3nt: TGTGCCAGCAGCCAAGGCGGTGGACTAGTCTACAATGAGCAGTTCTTC; CDR3aa: CASSQGGGLVYNEQFF
j_gene: TRBJ2-1; abundance: few; d_gene: .; v_gene: TRBV12-3/TRBV12-4; CDR3nt: TGTGCCAGCAGGTACCTAAGAAATGAGCAGTTCTTC; CDR3aa: CASRYLRNEQFF
j_gene: TRBJ2-2; abundance: many; d_gene: .; v_gene: TRBV2; CDR3nt: TGTGCCAGCCTTCCGGGGGGCGCGTACACCGGGGAGCTGTTTTTT; CDR3aa: CASLPGGAYTGELFF
j_gene: TRBJ2-2; abundance: .; d_gene: TRBD1; v_gene: TRBV5-4; CDR3nt: TGTGCCAGCAGCCATCCTGGACAGGGGCGGGCCGGGGAGCTGTTTTTT; CDR3aa: CASSHPGQGRAGELFF
j_gene: TRBJ1-1; abundance: .; d_gene: .; v_gene: TRBV20-1; CDR3nt: TGCAGTGCTCGAAGTGGTGAAGAGCTAAGTTCTATGAACACTGAAGCTTTCTTT; CDR3aa: CSARSGEELSSMNTEAFF
j_gene: TRBJ2-7; abundance: many; d_gene: .; v_gene: TRBV6-2/TRBV6-3; CDR3nt: TGTGCCAGCAGGGAAGTCCCCTACGAGCAGTACTTC; CDR3aa: CASREVPYEQYF
j_gene: TRBJ1-2; abundance: many; d_gene: TRBD1; v_gene: TRBV7-6; CDR3nt: TGTGCCAGCAGCTTAGCCGGGACAGGGTTGAAAGATGGCTACACCTTC; CDR3aa: CASSLAGTGLKDGYTF
j_gene: TRBJ2-1; abundance: many; d_gene: .; v_gene: TRBV29-1; CDR3nt: TGCAGCGTTGCAGACCAGGGGTTCAATGAGCAGTTCTTC; CDR3aa: CSVADQGFNEQFF
j_gene: TRBJ2-6; abundance: .; d_gene: .; v_gene: TRBV30; CDR3nt: TGTGCCTGGAGATTTGGGATGGGGGCCAACGTCCTGACTTTC; CDR3aa: CAWRFGMGANVLTF
j_gene: TRBJ2-5; abundance: many; d_gene: .; v_gene: TRBV20-1; CDR3nt: TGCAGTGCTCCCGAGGGAAGCCAAGAGACCCAGTACTTC; CDR3aa: CSAPEGSQETQYF
j_gene: TRBJ2-3; abundance: .; d_gene: .; v_gene: TRBV21-1; CDR3nt: TGTGCCAGCAGCAAAGATGACAGGTGGAGCACAGATACGCAGTATTTT; CDR3aa: CASSKDDRWSTDTQYF
j_gene: TRBJ2-5; abundance: .; d_gene: .; v_gene: TRBV20-1; CDR3nt: TGCAGTGCCTCTGCGGGATCCCAAGAGACCCAGTACTTC; CDR3aa: CSASAGSQETQYF
j_gene: TRBJ2-7; abundance: many; d_gene: .; v_gene: TRBV20-1; CDR3nt: TGCAGTGCTAGAGTGGCACCCCAGCTCTCCGAGCAGTACTTC; CDR3aa: CSARVAPQLSEQYF
j_gene: TRBJ2-7; abundance: many; d_gene: .; v_gene: TRBV28; CDR3nt: TGTGCCAGCAGTTTAGTGGGGTCTGTGGGGGCCCCCTACGAGCAGTACTTC; CDR3aa: CASSLVGSVGAPYEQYF
j_gene: TRBJ2-3; abundance: .; d_gene: TRBD2; v_gene: TRBV6-2/TRBV6-3; CDR3nt: TGTGCCAGCAGCCGCCCGGGACTAGCAAAAGATACGCAGTATTTT; CDR3aa: CASSRPGLAKDTQYF
j_gene: TRBJ2-7; abundance: .; d_gene: .; v_gene: TRBV13; CDR3nt: TGTGCCAGCAGCTTAGGCAGGGACCCCTACGAGCAGTACTTC; CDR3aa: CASSLGRDPYEQYF